The sequence of this TCR beta chain was determined in a study of blood T cell repertoires in COVID-19 (dated by TCRdb to the early 2020s). A note on the overall study: Samples covering the acute and convalescent phases of COVID-19 were provided by collaborators in the United States, Italy and Spain. The material from the prospective study consisted of cDNA or gDNA derived from T cells, B-cell-depleted T cells, or PBMCs. The dataset comprised deeply sampled blood TCRbeta repertoires from subjects exposed to, actively infected with, or recovered from COVID-19. The repertoires were made available in a free public database intended to serve as a resource for research on the immune response to SARS-CoV-2. Samples were obtained from the ongoing ImmuneRACE study (first 160 participants) and from about 1,300 subjects provided by 6 global collaborators. Nearly every sample came with metadata listing a de-identified subject ID, COVID-19 status, age in years and sex. Where available, HLA class I and class II types were obtained from metadata supplied by the sample provider rather than from assay-based typing.

Clipping removes 5 bases from V and 9 bases from J, with 9 as the unmatched junction base count. The germline V gene sets CDR1 to MDHEN and CDR2 to SYDVKM. Counted from cysteine to phenylalanine, this CDR3 has 15 amino acids. Here the CDR3 DNA is all that survives: 45 bases in frame from base 1. Collaborating institutions collected whole blood in K2EDTA tubes following their own protocols. For TCRbeta analysis, collaborators shipped samples in one of three forms: frozen whole blood, isolated PBMCs, or DNA extracted from either of those sample types. General study outcomes and caveats: Clinical and demographic metadata were provided uncurated, with the amount varying by source and participant.

TCRbeta CDR3 regions were amplified from genomic DNA by means of the immunoSEQ Assay, a bias-controlled multiplex PCR. Per the original workflow: The number of nucleated cells in each sample was estimated by amplification of reference gene primers within the assay. To quantify the absolute abundance of each unique TCRbeta CDR3 rearrangement, sequence reads were collapsed and filtered. For each sample, productive Simpson clonality was calculated as the square root of Simpson's diversity index across productive rearrangements. TCRdb limited this immuneACCESS table to in-frame rearrangements with V and J called. A share of clones is missing; checked studies link under half to unresolved V genes, and the rest is unexplained. Clonal size and the V and J genes are those of that table, whereas D and trimming came from the DNA. The sample table holds over 200,000 clones, of which 92% were seen once. The ten largest clones add up to around 1.2% of the sample.

This clone was picked up one time. What antigen it recognizes has not been identified. No quality values exist for individual bases; no much larger clone is one base distant. Specimen: peripheral blood. The source of this sequence is a man aged 25 to 40 with acute or convalescent COVID-19. The V gene is TRBV28 and the J gene is TRBJ2-1; 11 central bases correspond to TRBD2. The DNA sequence is TGTGCCAGCAGTCCCCATAGCGGGAGGGCCAGTGAGCAGTTCTTC. Translated, this is CASSPHSGRASEQFF.